A selection of T cell receptor beta chains follows, all from one sample in a study of Ad26.COV2.S vaccination and SARS-CoV-2 variants. This table comes from immunoSEQ multiplex PCR, and its TCRdb copy is limited to in-frame clones, with some not included. Of 430,000 or so clones listed, nearly 90% are singletons. Sequencing used peripheral blood, obtained in a trial of Ad26.COV2.S vaccine versus placebo. The receptors here all came from a person aged 18-65 years who received the Ad26.COV2.S COVID-19 vaccine or a placebo. Each CDR3 is given without its conserved first and last residue. Only part of the rows carry a size: once, few, many, or a class if the clone is expanded.

v_gene,j_gene,abundance,CDR3aa
TRBV10-1,TRBJ2-3,-,ASSESVGGNTDTQY
TRBV7-3,TRBJ2-2,-,ASSLNPPSNTGELF
TRBV29-1,TRBJ2-3,-,SVAGQGENTQY
TRBV20-1,TRBJ2-6,once,SASRGGSGANVLT
TRBV4-1,TRBJ2-1,-,ASSPGQGYNEQF
TRBV20-1,TRBJ2-1,-,SASLGRAGLVAEFTYLAQF
TRBV9,TRBJ2-4,-,ASSVGGIDIQY
TRBV7-9,TRBJ2-7,once,ASSLGQGRIYEQY
TRBV7-2,TRBJ1-1,-,ASSQTGEDTEAF
TRBV19,TRBJ1-2,once,ASSIYRTGDGYT
TRBV7-2,TRBJ1-2,-,ASSLDYENYGYT
TRBV4-3,TRBJ2-5,-,ASSRLIDKPQETQY
TRBV3-1/TRBV3-2,TRBJ2-3,few,ASSRLTSSTDTQY
TRBV15,TRBJ1-5,-,ATSRDLVLNQPQH
TRBV5-4,TRBJ2-1,once,ASSFGAGGYNEQF
TRBV9,TRBJ1-2,-,ASSEPGLGYT
TRBV5-4,TRBJ1-2,-,ASSSPDKFELDHYGYT
TRBV19,TRBJ1-3,-,AARPWDRGNTIY
TRBV3-1/TRBV3-2,TRBJ1-6,-,ASSQVPDSDSPLH
TRBV7-6,TRBJ2-7,once,ASSLGPRSGEQY
TRBV7-2,TRBJ2-7,-,ASSPVPNPYEQY
TRBV10-3,TRBJ2-5,-,AISAAGRLETQY
TRBV5-1,TRBJ2-2,-,ASSARLAWGNTGELF
TRBV18,TRBJ2-5,few,ASSPGLTQETQY
TRBV28,TRBJ1-5,-,ASSLSGAGQPQH
TRBV7-2,TRBJ1-2,-,ASSPGAGVGYGYT
TRBV12-3/TRBV12-4,TRBJ2-3,-,ASKQLGGDTQY
TRBV20-1,TRBJ1-2,-,SARGIPGYT
TRBV7-8,TRBJ1-5,-,ASTYGGGTNQPQH
TRBV2,TRBJ1-2,-,ASTVEETDNGYT
TRBV13,TRBJ2-3,-,ASSVGLATDTQY
TRBV2,TRBJ1-1,-,ASRRDMGVNTEAF